The clone carrying this T cell receptor (beta chain) was observed a few times. V was pared by 5 bases and J by 0 bases, with 6 bases of the junction left unmatched. Germline V lookup: CDR1 SGHTA, CDR2 FQGNSA. The CDR3 contains 15 residues. This record comes from a study of blood T cells in healthy people across ages. PCR was performed a second time for about 7 to 11 cycles using a sample-barcoded 5' primer and a J-beta primer mix. TCRdb analysed the 5' RACE reads with MiXCR anew, one entry per CDR3 protein. The table lists about 1 million distinct CDR3 sequences, 35% to 50% of them singletons. Isolation of PBMCs gave at least 7 million cells per sample. The authors extracted at least 6 micrograms of total RNA per sample.

This TCR came from an older woman in good health. V is TRBV7-2 and J is TRBJ2-7, with 8 bases lining up with TRBD1. The specimen was blood. The CDR3 protein is CASSLQGGLSYEQYF. The CDR3 DNA sequence: TGTGCCAGCAGCCTACAGGGGGGCCTCTCCTACGAGCAGTACTTC.